This TCR beta chain was obtained from a study of blood T cell repertoires in COVID-19. Turning to the study itself: Spain, Italy and the United States supplied samples that represented acute and convalescent COVID-19. PBMCs, B-cell-depleted T cells, or T cells were the source of the cDNA or gDNA that made up the material.

TCRdb's table, derived via immunoSEQ multiplex PCR, lists solely in-frame clones and lacks some. The sample has 200,000 to 300,000 clones, approximately 80% seen once. The CDR3 runs 13 residues. Trimming took off 6 bases at V and 2 bases at J, with 10 bases between the two ends. Germline CDR1 is MNHEY and CDR2 is SVGAGI. Input material: peripheral blood. The chain uses TRBV6-5 and TRBJ2-5, with D perhaps matching TRBD1 (6 bases). This receptor was identified in a woman of 80 years or more with COVID-19, enrolled during active disease. DNA of the CDR3: TGTGCCAGCAGACAGGGTGGGCAAGAGACCCAGTACTTC. Translated: CASRQGGQETQYF.